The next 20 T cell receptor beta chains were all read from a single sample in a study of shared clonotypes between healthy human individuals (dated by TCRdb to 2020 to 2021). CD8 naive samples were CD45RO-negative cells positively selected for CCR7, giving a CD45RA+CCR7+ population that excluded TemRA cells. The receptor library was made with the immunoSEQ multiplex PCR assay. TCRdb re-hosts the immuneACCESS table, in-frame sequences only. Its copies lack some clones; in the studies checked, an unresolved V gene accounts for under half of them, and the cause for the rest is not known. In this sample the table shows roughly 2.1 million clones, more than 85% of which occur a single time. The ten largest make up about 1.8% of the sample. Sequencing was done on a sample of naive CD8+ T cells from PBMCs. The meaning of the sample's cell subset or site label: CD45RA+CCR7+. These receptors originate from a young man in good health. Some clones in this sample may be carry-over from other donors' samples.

The CDR3 sequence: CASSLTSELNEQFF. For the CDR3, the DNA is TGTGCCAGCAGTCTCACCTCCGAACTCAATGAGCAGTTCTTC. The chain links TRBV28 to TRBJ2-1; D remains ambiguous. Germline values: CDR1 MDHEN, CDR2 SYDVKM. This CDR3 spans 14 amino acids. Trimming removed 5 bases at V and 6 bases at J, with 14 bases between.

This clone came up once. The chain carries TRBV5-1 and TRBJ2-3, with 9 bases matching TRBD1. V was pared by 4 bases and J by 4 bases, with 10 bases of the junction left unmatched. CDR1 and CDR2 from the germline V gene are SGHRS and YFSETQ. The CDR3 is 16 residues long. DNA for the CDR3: TGCGCCAGCAGCCCAGGGACAGGGTCAGTGTCAGATACGCAGTATTTT. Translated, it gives CASSPGTGSVSDTQYF.

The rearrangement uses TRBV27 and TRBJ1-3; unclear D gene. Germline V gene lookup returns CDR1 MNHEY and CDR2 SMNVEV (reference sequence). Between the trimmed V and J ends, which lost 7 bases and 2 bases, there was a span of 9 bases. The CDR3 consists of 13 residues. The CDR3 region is CASMPSPGNTIYF. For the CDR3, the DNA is TGTGCCAGCATGCCCAGTCCTGGAAACACCATATATTTT.

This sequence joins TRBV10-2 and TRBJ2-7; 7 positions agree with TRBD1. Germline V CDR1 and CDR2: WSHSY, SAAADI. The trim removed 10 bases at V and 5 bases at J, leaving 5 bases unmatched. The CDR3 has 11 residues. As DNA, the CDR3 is TGCGCCACAAAGACAGGGAACGAGCAGTACTTC. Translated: CATKTGNEQYF.

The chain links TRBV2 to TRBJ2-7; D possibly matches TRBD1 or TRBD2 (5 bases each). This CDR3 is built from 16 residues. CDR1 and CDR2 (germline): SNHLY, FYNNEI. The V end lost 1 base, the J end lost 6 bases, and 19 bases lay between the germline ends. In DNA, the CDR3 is TGTGCCAGCAGTGAAGTCCCAGGGACGCAGGTAGGCGAGCAGTACTTC. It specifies CASSEVPGTQVGEQYF.

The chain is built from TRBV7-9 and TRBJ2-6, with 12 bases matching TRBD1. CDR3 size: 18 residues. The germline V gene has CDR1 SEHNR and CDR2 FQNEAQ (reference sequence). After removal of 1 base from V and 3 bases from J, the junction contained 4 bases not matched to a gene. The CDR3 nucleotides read TGTGCCAGCAGCTTAGACCGGGACAGGGGGCTTGGGGCCAACGTCCTGACTTTC. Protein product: CASSLDRDRGLGANVLTF.

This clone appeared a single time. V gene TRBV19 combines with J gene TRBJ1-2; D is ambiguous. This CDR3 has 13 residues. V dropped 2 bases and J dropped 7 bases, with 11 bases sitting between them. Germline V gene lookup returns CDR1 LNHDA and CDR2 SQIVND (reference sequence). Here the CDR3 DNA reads TGTGCCAGTAGTATAACTGGCCCGGCTGGCTACACCTTC. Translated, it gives CASSITGPAGYTF.

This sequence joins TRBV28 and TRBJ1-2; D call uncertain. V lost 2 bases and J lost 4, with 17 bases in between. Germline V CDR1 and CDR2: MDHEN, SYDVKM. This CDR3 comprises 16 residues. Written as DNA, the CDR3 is TGTGCCAGCAGTTTACCCGCGAGTTCGTCGAGCTATGGCTACACCTTC. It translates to CASSLPASSSSYGYTF.

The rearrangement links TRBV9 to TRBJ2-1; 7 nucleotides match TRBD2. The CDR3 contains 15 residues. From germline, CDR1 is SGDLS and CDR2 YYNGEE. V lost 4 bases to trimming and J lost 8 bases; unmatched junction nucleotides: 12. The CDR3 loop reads CASSPGWAGVHEQFF. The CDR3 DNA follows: TGTGCCAGCAGCCCCGGGTGGGCGGGAGTTCATGAGCAGTTCTTC.

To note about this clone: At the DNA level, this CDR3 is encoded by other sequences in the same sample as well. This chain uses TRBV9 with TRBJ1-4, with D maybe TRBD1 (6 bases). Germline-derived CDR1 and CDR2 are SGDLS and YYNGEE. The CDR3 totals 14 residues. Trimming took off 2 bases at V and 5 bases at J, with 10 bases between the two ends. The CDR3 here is CASSVGGRNEKLFF. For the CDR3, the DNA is TGTGCCAGCAGCGTGGGGGGGCGGAATGAAAAACTGTTTTTT.

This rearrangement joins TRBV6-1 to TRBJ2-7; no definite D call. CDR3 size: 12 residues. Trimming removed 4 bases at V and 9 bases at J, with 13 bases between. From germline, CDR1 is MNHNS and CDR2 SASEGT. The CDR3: CASSGGDRLQYF. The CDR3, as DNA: TGTGCCAGCAGTGGAGGCGACCGACTGCAGTACTTC.

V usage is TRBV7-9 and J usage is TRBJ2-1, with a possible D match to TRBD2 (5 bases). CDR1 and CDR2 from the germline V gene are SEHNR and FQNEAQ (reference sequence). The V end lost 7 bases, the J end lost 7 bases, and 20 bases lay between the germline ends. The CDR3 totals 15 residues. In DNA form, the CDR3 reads TGTGCCAGCACCTATGTGGGAGCCCGCCAGAATGAGCAGTTCTTC. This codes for CASTYVGARQNEQFF.

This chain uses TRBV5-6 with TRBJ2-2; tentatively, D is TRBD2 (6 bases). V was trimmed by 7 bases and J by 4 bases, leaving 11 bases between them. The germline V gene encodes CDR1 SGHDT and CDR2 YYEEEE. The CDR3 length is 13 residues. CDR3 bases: TGTGCCAGCGGCGCGCGGGGCACCGGGGAGCTGTTTTTT. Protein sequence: CASGARGTGELFF.

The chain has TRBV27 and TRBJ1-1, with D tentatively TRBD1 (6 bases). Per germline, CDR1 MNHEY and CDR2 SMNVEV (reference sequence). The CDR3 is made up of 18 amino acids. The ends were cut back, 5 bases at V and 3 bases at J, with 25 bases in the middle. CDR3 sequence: CASSLYLGGDTMDTEAFF. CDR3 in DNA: TGTGCCAGCAGTCTGTATTTGGGGGGCGATACCATGGACACTGAAGCTTTCTTT.

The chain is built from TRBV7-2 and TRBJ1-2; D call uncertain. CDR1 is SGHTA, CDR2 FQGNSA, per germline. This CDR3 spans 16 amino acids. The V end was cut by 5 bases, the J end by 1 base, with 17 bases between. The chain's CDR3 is CASSTTVDLLNYGYTF. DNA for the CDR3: TGTGCCAGCAGCACCACGGTGGACCTACTTAACTATGGCTACACCTTC.

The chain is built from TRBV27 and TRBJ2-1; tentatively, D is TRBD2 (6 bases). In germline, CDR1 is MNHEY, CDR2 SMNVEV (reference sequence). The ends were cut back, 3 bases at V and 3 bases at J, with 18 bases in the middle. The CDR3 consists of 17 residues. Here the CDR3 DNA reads TGTGCCAGCAGTTTTTTTTTCGGAGGGGCCGGCTACAATGAGCAGTTCTTC. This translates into CASSFFFGGAGYNEQFF.

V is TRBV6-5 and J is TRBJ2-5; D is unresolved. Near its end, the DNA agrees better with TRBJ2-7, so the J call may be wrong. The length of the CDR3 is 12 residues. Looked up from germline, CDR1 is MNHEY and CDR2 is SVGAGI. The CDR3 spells CASSFIGYEQYF. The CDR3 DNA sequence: TGTGCCAGCAGTTTTATCGGCTACGAGCAGTACTTC.

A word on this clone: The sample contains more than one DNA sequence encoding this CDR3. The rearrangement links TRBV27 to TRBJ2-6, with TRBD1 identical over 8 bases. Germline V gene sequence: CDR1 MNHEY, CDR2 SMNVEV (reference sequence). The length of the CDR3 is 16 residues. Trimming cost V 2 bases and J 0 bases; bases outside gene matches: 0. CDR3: CASSLGQGSGANVLTF. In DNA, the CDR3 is TGTGCCAGCAGTTTAGGACAGGGCTCTGGGGCCAACGTCCTGACTTTC.

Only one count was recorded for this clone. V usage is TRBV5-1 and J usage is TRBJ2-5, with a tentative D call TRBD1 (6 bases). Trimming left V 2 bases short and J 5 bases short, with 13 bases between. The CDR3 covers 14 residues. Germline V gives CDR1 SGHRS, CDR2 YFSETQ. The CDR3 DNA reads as TGCGCCAGCAGCTTTACAGGGCTAGGGGAGACCCAGTACTTC. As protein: CASSFTGLGETQYF.

CDR3: CASSEALRGFNEQFF. In nucleotides, the CDR3 is TGTGCCAGCAGTGAAGCGCTTCGAGGGTTCAATGAGCAGTTCTTC. The rearrangement links TRBV2 to TRBJ2-1; maybe TRBD2 (5 bases). The ends were cut back, 0 bases at V and 6 bases at J, with 12 bases in the middle. CDR1 and CDR2 (germline): SNHLY, FYNNEI. This CDR3 contains 15 residues.